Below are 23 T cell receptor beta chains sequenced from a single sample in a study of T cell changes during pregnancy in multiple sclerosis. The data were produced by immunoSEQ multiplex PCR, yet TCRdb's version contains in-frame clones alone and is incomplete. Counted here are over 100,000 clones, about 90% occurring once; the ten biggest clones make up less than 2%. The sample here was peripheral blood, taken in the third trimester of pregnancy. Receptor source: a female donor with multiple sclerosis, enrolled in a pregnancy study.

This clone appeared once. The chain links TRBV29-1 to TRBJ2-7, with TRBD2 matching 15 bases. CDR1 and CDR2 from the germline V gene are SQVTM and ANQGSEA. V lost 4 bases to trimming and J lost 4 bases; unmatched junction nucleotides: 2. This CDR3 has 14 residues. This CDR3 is CSVGGLAGGYEQYF. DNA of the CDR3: TGCAGCGTTGGCGGACTAGCGGGAGGGTACGAGCAGTACTTC.

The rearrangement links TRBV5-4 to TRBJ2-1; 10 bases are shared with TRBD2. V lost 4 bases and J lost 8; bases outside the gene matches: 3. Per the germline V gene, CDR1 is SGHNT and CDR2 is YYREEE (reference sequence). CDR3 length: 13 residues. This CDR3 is CASSTGTSDEQFF. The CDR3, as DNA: TGTGCCAGCAGCACCGGGACTAGCGATGAGCAGTTCTTC.

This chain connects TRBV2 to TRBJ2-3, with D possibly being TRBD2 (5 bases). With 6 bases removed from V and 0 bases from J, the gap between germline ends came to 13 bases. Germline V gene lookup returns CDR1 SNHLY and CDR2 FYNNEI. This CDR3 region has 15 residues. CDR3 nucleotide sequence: TGTGCCAGCAGCGACGGGGAGACTAGCACAGATACGCAGTATTTT. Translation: CASSDGETSTDTQYF.

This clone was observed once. This CDR3 reads CASSPVAGGRGNEQFF. The CDR3 DNA reads as TGTGCCAGCAGCCCGGTAGCGGGGGGGCGTGGCAATGAGCAGTTCTTC. V is TRBV4-2 and J is TRBJ2-1, with 11 nucleotides matching TRBD2. The CDR3 contains 16 residues. Germline V gene lookup returns CDR1 LGHNA and CDR2 YNFKEQ. The V gene end was trimmed by 4 bases and the J gene end by 6 bases; junction bases not matched to a gene: 8.

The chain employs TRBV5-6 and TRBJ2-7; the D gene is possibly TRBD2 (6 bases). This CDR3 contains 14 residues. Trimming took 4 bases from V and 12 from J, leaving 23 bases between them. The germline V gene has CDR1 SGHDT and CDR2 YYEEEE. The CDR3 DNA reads TGTGCCAGCAGCCGGAGAATTGCCGGGGAGGTTCTGTACTTC. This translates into CASSRRIAGEVLYF.

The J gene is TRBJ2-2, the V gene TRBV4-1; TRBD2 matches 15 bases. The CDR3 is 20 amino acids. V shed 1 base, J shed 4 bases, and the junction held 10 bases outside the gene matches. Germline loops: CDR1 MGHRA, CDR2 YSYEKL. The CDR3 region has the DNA TGCGCCAGCAGCCAAGGTTGGGGACTAGCGGGAGGTACGGCCACCGGGGAGCTGTTTTTT. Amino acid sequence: CASSQGWGLAGGTATGELFF.

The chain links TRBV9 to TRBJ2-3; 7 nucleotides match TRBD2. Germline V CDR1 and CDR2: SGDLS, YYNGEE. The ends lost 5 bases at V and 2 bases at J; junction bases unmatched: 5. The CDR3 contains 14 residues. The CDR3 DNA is TGTGCCAGCAGGCGGGACTATGCCACAGATACGCAGTATTTT. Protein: CASRRDYATDTQYF.

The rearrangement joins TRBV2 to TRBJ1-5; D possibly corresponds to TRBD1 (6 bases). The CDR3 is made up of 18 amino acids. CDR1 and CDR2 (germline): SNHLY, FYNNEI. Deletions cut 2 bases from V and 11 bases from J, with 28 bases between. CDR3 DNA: TGTGCCAGCAGTGAAAAGGATTTTATCCGGGACACGGTGAAGTCCCAGCATTTT. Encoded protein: CASSEKDFIRDTVKSQHF.

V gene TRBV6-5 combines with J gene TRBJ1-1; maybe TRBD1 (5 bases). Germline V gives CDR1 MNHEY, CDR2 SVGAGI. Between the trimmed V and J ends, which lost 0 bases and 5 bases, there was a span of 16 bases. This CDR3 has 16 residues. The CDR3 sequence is CASSYSMSGVETEAFF. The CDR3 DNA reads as TGTGCCAGCAGTTACTCGATGTCGGGGGTAGAGACTGAAGCTTTCTTT.

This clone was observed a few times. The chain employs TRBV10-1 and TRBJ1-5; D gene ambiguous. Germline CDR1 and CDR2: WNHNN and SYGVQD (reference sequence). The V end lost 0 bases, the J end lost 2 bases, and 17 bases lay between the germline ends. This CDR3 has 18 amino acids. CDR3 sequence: CASSESVGDLLGNQPQHF. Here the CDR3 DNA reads TGCGCCAGCAGTGAGTCGGTGGGAGACCTTTTGGGCAATCAGCCCCAGCATTTT.

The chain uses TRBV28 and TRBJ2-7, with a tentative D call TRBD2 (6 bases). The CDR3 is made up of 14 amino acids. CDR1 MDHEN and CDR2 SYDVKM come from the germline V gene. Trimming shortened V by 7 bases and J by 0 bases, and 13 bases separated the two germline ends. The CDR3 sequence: CASTLRDFSYEQYF. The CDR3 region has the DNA TGTGCCAGCACCCTCCGGGACTTCTCCTACGAGCAGTACTTC.

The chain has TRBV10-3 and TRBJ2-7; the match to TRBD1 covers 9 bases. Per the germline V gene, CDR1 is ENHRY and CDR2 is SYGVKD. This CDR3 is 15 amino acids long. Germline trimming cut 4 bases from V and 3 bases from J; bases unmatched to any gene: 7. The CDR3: CAISGTGTGLYEQYF. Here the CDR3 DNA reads TGTGCCATCAGTGGGACCGGGACAGGGCTCTACGAGCAGTACTTC.

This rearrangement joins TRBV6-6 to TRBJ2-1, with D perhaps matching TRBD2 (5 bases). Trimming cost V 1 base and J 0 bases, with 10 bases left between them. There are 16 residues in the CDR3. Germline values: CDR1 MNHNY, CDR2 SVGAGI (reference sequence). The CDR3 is CASSYWASGSYNEQFF. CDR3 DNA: TGTGCCAGCAGTTACTGGGCAAGCGGCTCCTACAATGAGCAGTTCTTC.

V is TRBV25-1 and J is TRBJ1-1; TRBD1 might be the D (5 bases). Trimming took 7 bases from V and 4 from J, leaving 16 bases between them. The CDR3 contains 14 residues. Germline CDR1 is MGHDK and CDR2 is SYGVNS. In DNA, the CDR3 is TGTGCCAGCACTGAGTCCGGGGGTGGCACTGAAGCTTTCTTT. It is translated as CASTESGGGTEAFF. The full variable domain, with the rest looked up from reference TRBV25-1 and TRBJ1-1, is EADIYQTPRYLVIGTGKKITLECSQTMGHDKMYWYQQDPGMELHLIHYSYGVNSTEKGDLSSESTVSRIRTEHFPLTLESARPSHTSQYLCASTESGGGTEAFFGQGTRLTVV.

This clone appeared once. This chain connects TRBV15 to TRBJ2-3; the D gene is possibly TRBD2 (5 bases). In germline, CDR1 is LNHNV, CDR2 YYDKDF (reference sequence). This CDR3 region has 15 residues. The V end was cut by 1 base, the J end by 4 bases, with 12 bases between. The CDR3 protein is CATSRVSGGSDTQYF. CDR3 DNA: TGTGCCACCAGCAGAGTAAGCGGAGGCTCAGATACGCAGTATTTT.

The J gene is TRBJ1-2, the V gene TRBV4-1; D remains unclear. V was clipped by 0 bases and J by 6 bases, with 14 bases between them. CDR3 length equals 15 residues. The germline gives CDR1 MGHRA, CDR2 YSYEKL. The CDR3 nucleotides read TGCGCCAGCAGCCAAGATCGAACAGCATCTCATGGCTACACCTTC. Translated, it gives CASSQDRTASHGYTF.

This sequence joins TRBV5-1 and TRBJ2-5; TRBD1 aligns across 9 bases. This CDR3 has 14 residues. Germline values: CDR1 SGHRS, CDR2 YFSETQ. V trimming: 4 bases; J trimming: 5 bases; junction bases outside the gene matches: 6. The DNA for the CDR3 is TGCGCCAGCAGCGCCTACAGGGGGCACGAGACCCAGTACTTC. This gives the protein CASSAYRGHETQYF.

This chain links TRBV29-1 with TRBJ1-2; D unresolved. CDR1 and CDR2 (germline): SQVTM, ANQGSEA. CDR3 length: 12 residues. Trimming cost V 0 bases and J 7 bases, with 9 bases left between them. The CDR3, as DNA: TGCAGCGTTGAAGACCCACTTAGTGGCTACACCTTC. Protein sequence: CSVEDPLSGYTF.

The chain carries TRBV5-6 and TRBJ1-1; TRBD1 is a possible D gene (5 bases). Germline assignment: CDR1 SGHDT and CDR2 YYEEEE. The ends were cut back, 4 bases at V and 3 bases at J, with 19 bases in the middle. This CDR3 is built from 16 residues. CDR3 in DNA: TGTGCCAGCAGCGCCTGGGTGGGCCGGGGGGACACTGAAGCTTTCTTT. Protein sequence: CASSAWVGRGDTEAFF. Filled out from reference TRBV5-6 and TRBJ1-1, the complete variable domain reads DAGVTQSPTHLIKTRGQQVTLRCSPKSGHDTVSWYQQALGQGPQFIFQYYEEEERQRGNFPDRFSGHQFPNYSSELNVNALLLGDSALYLCASSAWVGRGDTEAFFGQGTRLTVV.

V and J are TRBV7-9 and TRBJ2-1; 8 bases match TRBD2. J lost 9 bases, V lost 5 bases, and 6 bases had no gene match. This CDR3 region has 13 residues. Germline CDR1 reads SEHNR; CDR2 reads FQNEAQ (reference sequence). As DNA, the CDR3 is TGTGCCAGCAGCCAGGGACTAGTATTTGAGCAGTTCTTC. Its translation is CASSQGLVFEQFF.

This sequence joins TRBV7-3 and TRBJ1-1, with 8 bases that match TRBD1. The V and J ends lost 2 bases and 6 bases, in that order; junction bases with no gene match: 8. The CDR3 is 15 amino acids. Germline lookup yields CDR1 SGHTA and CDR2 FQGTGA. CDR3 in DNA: TGTGCCAGCAGCTTAGACGGGACAGGAAGGGCTGAAGCTTTCTTT. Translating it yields CASSLDGTGRAEAFF.

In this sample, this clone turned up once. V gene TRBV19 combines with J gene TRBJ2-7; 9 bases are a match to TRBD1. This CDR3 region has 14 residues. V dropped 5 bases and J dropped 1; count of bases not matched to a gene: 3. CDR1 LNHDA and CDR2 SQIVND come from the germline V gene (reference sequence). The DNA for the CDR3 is TGTGCCAGTAGTCTGGGGACAGGGTCCTACGAGCAGTACTTC. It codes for CASSLGTGSYEQYF.

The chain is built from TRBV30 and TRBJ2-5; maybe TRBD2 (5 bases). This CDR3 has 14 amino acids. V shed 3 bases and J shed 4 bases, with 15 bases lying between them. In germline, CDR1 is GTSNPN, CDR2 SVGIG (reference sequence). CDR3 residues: CAWRSKRRRETQYF. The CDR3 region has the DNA TGTGCCTGGAGGAGCAAGCGGAGAAGAGAGACCCAGTACTTC.